The sequence of this T cell receptor beta chain was determined in a study of T-cell memory formation after mild COVID-19. On the study more broadly: Clustering of TCRs was largely donor specific.

V lost 0 bases and J 7 bases, leaving 12 bases between the germline ends. Per germline, CDR1 MGHRA and CDR2 YSYEKL. CDR3 size: 14 residues. A word on this clonotype: What it binds is unknown.

Study conclusions and caveats: Shrinking CD4+ clones were chiefly CM and EM; CD8+ ones were chiefly EMRA.

TCRalpha and TCRbeta libraries used 5'RACE with constant-segment primers and UMIs. One entry per CDR3 protein results from TCRdb running MiXCR on the 5' RACE reads. The sample lists over 350,000 distinct CDR3 sequences; about a sixth were seen once. The sequenced sample was PBMCs or a T cell subset sorted from them (not recorded which). This rearrangement joins TRBV4-1 to TRBJ1-1; no clear D. The clonotype was recovered from a man aged 18 to 29 who had mild COVID-19 (a few samples of this study predate the infection). Cell type and time point are not known. As DNA, the CDR3 is TGCGCCAGCAGCCAAGACACGGGCCAGGATGAAGCTTTCTTT. Its translation is CASSQDTGQDEAFF.